Presented here are 15 T cell receptor beta chains from one specimen sequenced in a study of cytomegalovirus exposure and HLA in healthy donors. The PCR was carried out with 60 Vbeta primers and 13 Jbeta primers. Data came from immunoSEQ multiplex PCR; TCRdb stores just in-frame clones and leaves some out. The repertoire includes fewer than 200,000 clones, 65% to 75% of them detected once, and 2% to 3% sits in the top ten. The sequencing sample was made of PBMCs. The receptors shown here come from a human donor in good health.

The chain is built from TRBV6-5 and TRBJ1-2, with 8 positions matching TRBD1. Germline V gene lookup returns CDR1 MNHEY and CDR2 SVGAGI. The V and J ends lost 6 bases and 8 bases, in that order; junction bases with no gene match: 5. The CDR3 covers 12 residues. The CDR3 reads CASRRTGRGYTF. The CDR3 nucleotides read TGTGCCAGCAGGAGGACAGGGAGAGGCTACACCTTC.

The chain joins TRBV5-8 to TRBJ1-5; TRBD1 aligns across 9 bases. The CDR3 has 15 amino acids. Germline assignment: CDR1 SGHTS and CDR2 YDEGEE. V gave up 4 bases and J gave up 4 bases; unmatched junction bases: 6. The DNA for the CDR3 is TGTGCCAGCAGCCCCGGGACAGGGTTGAATCAGCCCCAGCATTTT. This codes for CASSPGTGLNQPQHF.

This rearrangement joins TRBV7-3 to TRBJ2-3; 8 nucleotides match TRBD2. The germline V gene encodes CDR1 SGHTA and CDR2 FQGTGA. This CDR3 spans 14 amino acids. Unmatched junction bases numbered 2, after V lost 2 bases and J lost 4 bases. The CDR3 DNA reads TGTGCCAGCAGCTTAGGACTAGCTGCAGATACGCAGTATTTT. It encodes CASSLGLAADTQYF. Full variable domain (remainder filled in from reference TRBV7-3 and TRBJ2-3): GAGVSQTPSNKVTEKGKYVELRCDPISGHTALYWYRQSLGQGPEFLIYFQGTGAADDSGLPNDRFFAVRPEGSVSTLKIQRTERGDSAVYLCASSLGLAADTQYFGPGTRLTVL.

This clone was counted only a few times. This chain uses TRBV19 with TRBJ2-3; D is undetermined. CDR1 is LNHDA, CDR2 SQIVND, per germline (reference sequence). Trimming cost V 0 bases and J 3 bases, with 7 bases left between them. CDR3 length: 14 residues. CDR3 coding DNA: TGTGCCAGTAGTATAGAAAGCAGGACAGATACGCAGTATTTT. Its translation is CASSIESRTDTQYF.

The chain carries TRBV5-1 and TRBJ2-1; 8 bases match TRBD1. Germline V gene data show CDR1 as SGHRS and CDR2 as YFSETQ. J gave up 7 bases and V 4 bases, and 13 bases lay outside the gene matches. CDR3 length: 16 amino acids. The CDR3 DNA follows: TGCGCCAGCAGCCCCGGGCGGGGACAGGACCTAAATGAGCAGTTCTTC. Translated, it gives CASSPGRGQDLNEQFF.

This chain uses TRBV5-8 with TRBJ2-1; TRBD2 aligns across 8 bases. Germline lookup yields CDR1 SGHTS and CDR2 YDEGEE. After removal of 0 bases from V and 5 bases from J, the junction contained 7 bases not matched to a gene. This CDR3 is 16 amino acids long. The DNA of the CDR3 is TGTGCCAGCAGCTTGGACGGGGGGGGCCTCGACAATGAGCAGTTCTTC. Residues: CASSLDGGGLDNEQFF.

This chain links TRBV7-2 with TRBJ2-7, with 7 bases lining up with TRBD1. CDR3 size: 14 residues. V trimming: 5 bases; J trimming: 2 bases; junction bases outside the gene matches: 6. The V gene's germline CDR1 is SGHTA and CDR2 FQGNSA. CDR3 in DNA: TGTGCCAGCAGCCCAAGACAGGGACCCTACGAGCAGTACTTC. Amino acids: CASSPRQGPYEQYF.

This clone was detected once. V usage is TRBV11-3 and J usage is TRBJ2-7; 10 bases fit TRBD1. Germline V gene sequence: CDR1 SGHNT, CDR2 YENEEA. The J segment lost 2 bases and the V segment lost 5 bases, leaving 6 bases of the junction unmatched. The CDR3 length is 15 residues. CDR3 region: CASSLDRGLTYEQYF. The CDR3 DNA reads TGTGCCAGCAGCCTCGACAGGGGGCTTACCTACGAGCAGTACTTC.

The V and J genes are TRBV12-5 and TRBJ2-5; 10 bases agree with TRBD1. The CDR3 sequence is 15 residues long. From germline, CDR1 is LGHNT and CDR2 FRNRAP. V lost 7 bases, J lost 5 bases, and 10 bases stayed unmatched. Here the CDR3 reads CASDLGTGAGETQYF. CDR3 nucleotide sequence: TGTGCTAGTGATTTAGGGACAGGGGCGGGGGAGACCCAGTACTTC. Full variable domain (remainder filled in from reference TRBV12-5 and TRBJ2-5): DARVTQTPRHKVTEMGQEVTMRCQPILGHNTVFWYRQTMMQGLELLAYFRNRAPLDDSGMPKDRFSAEMPDATLATLKIQPSEPRDSAVYFCASDLGTGAGETQYFGPGTRLLVL.

The J gene is TRBJ1-6, the V gene TRBV30; D not certain. Trimming shortened V by 1 base and J by 16 bases, and 11 bases separated the two germline ends. Germline loops: CDR1 GTSNPN, CDR2 SVGIG (reference sequence). The CDR3 contains 11 residues. DNA of the CDR3: TGTGCCTGGAGTGGATCAGCGATACTCCACTTT. Amino acids: CAWSGSAILHF.

The chain combines TRBV5-1 with TRBJ2-6; the D is unclear. The CDR3 is 14 residues long. The ends were cut back, 4 bases at V and 1 base at J, with 6 bases in the middle. Germline-derived CDR1 and CDR2 are SGHRS and YFSETQ. The CDR3 region is CASSPTSGANVLTF. The CDR3, as DNA: TGCGCCAGCAGCCCGACTTCTGGGGCCAACGTCCTGACTTTC.

The V gene is TRBV5-1, the J gene TRBJ2-7; TRBD1 matches at 9 bases. Unmatched junction bases numbered 4, after V lost 3 bases and J lost 6 bases. Germline assignment: CDR1 SGHRS and CDR2 YFSETQ. This CDR3 region has 13 residues. The CDR3 nucleotides are TGCGCCAGCAGCTACGAGACAGGGGGCGAGCAGTACTTC. Amino acid sequence: CASSYETGGEQYF. The variable domain in full, completed from reference TRBV5-1 and TRBJ2-7, reads KAGVTQTPRYLIKTRGQQVTLSCSPISGHRSVSWYQQTPGQGLQFLFEYFSETQRNKGNFPGRFSGRQFSNSRSEMNVSTLELGDSALYLCASSYETGGEQYFGPGTRLTVT.

This clone was detected a few times. The chain couples TRBV7-9 to TRBJ2-7; tentatively, D is TRBD1 (5 bases). The CDR3 is 15 amino acids. Trimming stripped 5 bases from V and 1 base from J, with 15 bases between. Germline V lookup: CDR1 SEHNR, CDR2 FQNEAQ (reference sequence). DNA of the CDR3: TGTGCCAGCAGCCAGGGTGTCGGCAGTTCCTACGAGCAGTACTTC. Translated, it gives CASSQGVGSSYEQYF.

The chain links TRBV12-5 to TRBJ2-6; D is perhaps TRBD1 (5 bases). Trimming stripped 0 bases from V and 1 base from J, with 10 bases between. Looked up from germline, CDR1 is LGHNT and CDR2 is FRNRAP. The CDR3 is made up of 17 amino acids. DNA of the CDR3: TGTGCTAGTGGTTTGGTTGTAGGGGTTTCTGGGGCCAACGTCCTGACTTTC. Protein sequence: CASGLVVGVSGANVLTF.

This clone was picked up a small number of times. This chain connects TRBV5-6 to TRBJ1-1; D uncertain. The germline V and J ends were trimmed by 1 base and 0 bases, with 10 bases remaining between them. Germline V gene data show CDR1 as SGHDT and CDR2 as YYEEEE. CDR3 length equals 15 residues. This CDR3 is CASSLNGRMNTEAFF. The CDR3 bases are TGTGCCAGCAGCTTGAATGGGAGAATGAACACTGAAGCTTTCTTT. Full variable domain (remainder filled in from reference TRBV5-6 and TRBJ1-1): DAGVTQSPTHLIKTRGQQVTLRCSPKSGHDTVSWYQQALGQGPQFIFQYYEEEERQRGNFPDRFSGHQFPNYSSELNVNALLLGDSALYLCASSLNGRMNTEAFFGQGTRLTVV.